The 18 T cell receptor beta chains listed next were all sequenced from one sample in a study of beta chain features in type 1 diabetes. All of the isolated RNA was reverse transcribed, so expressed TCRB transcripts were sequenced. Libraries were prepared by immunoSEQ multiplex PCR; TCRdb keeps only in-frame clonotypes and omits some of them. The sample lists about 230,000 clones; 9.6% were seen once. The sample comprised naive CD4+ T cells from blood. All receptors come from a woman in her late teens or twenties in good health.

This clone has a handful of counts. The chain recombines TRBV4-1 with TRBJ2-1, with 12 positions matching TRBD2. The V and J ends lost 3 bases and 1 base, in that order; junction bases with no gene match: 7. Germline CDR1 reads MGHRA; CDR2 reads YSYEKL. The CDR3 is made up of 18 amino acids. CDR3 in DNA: TGCGCCAGCAGCCAGGCACTAGGACTAGCGGGATCCTACAATGAGCAGTTCTTC. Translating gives CASSQALGLAGSYNEQFF.

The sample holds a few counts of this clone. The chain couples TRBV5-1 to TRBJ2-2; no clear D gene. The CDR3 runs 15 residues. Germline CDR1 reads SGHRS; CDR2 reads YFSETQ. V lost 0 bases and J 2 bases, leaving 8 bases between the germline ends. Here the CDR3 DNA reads TGCGCCAGCAGCTTGGTGCGTTCTAACACCGGGGAGCTGTTTTTT. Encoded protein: CASSLVRSNTGELFF.

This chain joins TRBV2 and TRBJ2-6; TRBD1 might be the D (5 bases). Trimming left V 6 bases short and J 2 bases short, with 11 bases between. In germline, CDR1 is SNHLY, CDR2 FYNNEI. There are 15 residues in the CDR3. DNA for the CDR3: TGTGCCAGCAGCCTCAGGGTTGCTGGGGCCAACGTCCTGACTTTC. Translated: CASSLRVAGANVLTF.

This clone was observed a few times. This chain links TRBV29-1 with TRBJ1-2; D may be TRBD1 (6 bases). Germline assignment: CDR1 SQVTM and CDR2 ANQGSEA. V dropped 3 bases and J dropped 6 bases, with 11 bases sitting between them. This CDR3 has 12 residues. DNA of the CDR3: TGCAGCGTTGACGCAGGGGTCGATGGCTACACCTTC. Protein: CSVDAGVDGYTF.

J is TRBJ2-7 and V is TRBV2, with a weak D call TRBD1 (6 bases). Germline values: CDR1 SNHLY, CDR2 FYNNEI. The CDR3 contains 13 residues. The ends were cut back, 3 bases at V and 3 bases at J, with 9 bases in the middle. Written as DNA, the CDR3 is TGTGCCAGCAGTGATGTAGGGGGCTACGAGCAGTACTTC. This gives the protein CASSDVGGYEQYF. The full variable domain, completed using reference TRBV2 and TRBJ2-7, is EPEVTQTPSHQVTQMGQEVILRCVPISNHLYFYWYRQILGQKVEFLVSFYNNEISEKSEIFDDQFSVERPDGSNFTLKIRSTKLEDSAMYFCASSDVGGYEQYFGPGTRLTVT.

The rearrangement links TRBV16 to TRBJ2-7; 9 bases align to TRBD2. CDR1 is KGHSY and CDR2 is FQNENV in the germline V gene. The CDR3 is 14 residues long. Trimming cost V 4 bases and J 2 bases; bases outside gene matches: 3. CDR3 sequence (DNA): TGTGCCAGCAGCCGACTAGCGGATACCTACGAGCAGTACTTC. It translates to CASSRLADTYEQYF.

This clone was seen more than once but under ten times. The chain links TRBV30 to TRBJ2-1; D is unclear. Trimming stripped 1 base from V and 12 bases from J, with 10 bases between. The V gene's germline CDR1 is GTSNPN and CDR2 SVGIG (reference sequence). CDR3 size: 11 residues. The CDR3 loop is CAWSGSSVQFF. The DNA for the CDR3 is TGTGCCTGGAGTGGTAGCTCTGTGCAGTTCTTC.

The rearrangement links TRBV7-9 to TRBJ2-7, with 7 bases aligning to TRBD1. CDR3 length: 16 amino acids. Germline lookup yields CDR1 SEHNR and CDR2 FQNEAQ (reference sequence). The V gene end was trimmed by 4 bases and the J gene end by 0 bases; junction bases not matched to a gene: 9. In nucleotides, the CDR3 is TGTGCCAGCAGCTCCGACAGGGTAGGAACCTCCTACGAGCAGTACTTC. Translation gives CASSSDRVGTSYEQYF.

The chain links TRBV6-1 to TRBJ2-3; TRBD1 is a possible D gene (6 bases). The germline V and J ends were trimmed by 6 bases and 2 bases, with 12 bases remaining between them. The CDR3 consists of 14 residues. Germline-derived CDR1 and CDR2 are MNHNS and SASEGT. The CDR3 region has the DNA TGTGCCAGCAGCCGGGACACAGTCACAGATACGCAGTATTTT. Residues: CASSRDTVTDTQYF.

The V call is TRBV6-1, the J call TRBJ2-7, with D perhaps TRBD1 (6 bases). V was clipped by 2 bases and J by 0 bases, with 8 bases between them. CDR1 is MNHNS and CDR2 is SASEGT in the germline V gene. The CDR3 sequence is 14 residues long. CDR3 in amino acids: CASSETGPSYEQYF. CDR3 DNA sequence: TGTGCCAGCAGTGAAACAGGGCCCTCCTACGAGCAGTACTTC.

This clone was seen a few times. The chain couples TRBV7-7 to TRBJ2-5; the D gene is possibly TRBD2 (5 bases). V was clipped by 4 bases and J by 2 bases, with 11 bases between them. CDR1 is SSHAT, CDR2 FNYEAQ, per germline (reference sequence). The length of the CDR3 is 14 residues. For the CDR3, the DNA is TGTGCCAGCAGCTCGACCGGGAAACAAGAGACCCAGTACTTC. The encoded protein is CASSSTGKQETQYF.

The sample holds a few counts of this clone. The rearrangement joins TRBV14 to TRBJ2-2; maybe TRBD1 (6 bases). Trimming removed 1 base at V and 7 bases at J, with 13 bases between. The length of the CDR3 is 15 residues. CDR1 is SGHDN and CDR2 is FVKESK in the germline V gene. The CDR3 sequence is CASSQVPGDVGELFF. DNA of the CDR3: TGTGCCAGCAGCCAAGTGCCAGGGGACGTCGGGGAGCTGTTTTTT.

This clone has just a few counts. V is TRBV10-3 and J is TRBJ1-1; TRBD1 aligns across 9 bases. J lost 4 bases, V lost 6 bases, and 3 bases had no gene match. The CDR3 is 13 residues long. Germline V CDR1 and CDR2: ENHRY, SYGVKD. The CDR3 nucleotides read TGTGCCATCAGGCTACAGGGGGCCACTGAAGCTTTCTTT. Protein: CAIRLQGATEAFF.

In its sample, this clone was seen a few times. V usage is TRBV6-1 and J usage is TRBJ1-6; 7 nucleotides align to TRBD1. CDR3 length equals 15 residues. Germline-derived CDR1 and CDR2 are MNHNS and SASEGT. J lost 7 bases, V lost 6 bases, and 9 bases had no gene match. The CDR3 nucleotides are TGTGCCAGCAGCCTGCCGGGACAGCCCAATTCACCCCTCCACTTT. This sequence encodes CASSLPGQPNSPLHF.

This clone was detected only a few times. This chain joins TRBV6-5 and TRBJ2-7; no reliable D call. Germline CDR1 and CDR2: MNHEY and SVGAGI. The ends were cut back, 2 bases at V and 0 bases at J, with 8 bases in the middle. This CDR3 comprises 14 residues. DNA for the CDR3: TGTGCCAGCAGTTACAGCACAGACTCCTACGAGCAGTACTTC. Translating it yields CASSYSTDSYEQYF.

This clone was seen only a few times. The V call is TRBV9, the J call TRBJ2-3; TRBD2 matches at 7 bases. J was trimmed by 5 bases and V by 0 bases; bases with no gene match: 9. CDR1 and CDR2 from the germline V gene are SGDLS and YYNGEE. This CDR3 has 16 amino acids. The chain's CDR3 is CASSVATAGVIDTQYF. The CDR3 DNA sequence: TGTGCCAGCAGCGTAGCTACGGCGGGAGTGATAGATACGCAGTATTTT.

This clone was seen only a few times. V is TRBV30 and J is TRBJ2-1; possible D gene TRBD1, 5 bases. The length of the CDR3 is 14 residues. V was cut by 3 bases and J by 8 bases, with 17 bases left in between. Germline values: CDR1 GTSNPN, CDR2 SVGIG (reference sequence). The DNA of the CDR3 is TGTGCCTGGAGAGTGGGCTGGGAAGGGGATGAGCAGTTCTTC. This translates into CAWRVGWEGDEQFF.

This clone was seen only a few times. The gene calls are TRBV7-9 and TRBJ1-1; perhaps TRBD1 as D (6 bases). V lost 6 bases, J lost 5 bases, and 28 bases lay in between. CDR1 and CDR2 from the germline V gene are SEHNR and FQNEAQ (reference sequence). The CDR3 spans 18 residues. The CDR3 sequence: CASSPRGLAGAGGTEAFF. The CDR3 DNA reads TGTGCCAGCAGTCCCCGGGGTTTGGCAGGGGCGGGAGGGACTGAAGCTTTCTTT. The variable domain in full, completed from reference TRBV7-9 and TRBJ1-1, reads DTGVSQNPRHKITKRGQNVTFRCDPISEHNRLYWYRQTLGQGPEFLTYFQNEAQLEKSRLLSDRFSAERPKGSFSTLEIQRTEQGDSAMYLCASSPRGLAGAGGTEAFFGQGTRLTVV.